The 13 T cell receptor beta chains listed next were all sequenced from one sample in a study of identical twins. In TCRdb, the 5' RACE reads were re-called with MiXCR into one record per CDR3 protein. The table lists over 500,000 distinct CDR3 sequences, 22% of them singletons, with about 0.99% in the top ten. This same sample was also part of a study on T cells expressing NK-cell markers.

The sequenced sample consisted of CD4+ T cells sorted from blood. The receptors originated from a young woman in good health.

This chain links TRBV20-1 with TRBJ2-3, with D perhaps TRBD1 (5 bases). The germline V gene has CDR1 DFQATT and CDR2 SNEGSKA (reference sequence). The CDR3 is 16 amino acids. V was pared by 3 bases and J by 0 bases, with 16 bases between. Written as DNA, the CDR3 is TGCAGTGCTAGGCTTAGACAGTCGTCTAGCACAGATACGCAGTATTTT. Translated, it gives CSARLRQSSSTDTQYF.

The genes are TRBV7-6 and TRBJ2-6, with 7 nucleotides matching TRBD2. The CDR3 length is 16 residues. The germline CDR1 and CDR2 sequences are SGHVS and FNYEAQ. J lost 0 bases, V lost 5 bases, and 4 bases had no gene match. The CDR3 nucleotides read TGTGCCAGCAGCCTTAGCGGGTTCTCTGGGGCCAACGTCCTGACTTTC. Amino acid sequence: CASSLSGFSGANVLTF. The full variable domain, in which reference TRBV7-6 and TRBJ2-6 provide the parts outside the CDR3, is GAGVSQSPRYKVTKRGQDVALRCDPISGHVSLYWYRQALGQGPEFLTYFNYEAQQDKSGLPNDRFSAERPEGSISTLTIQRTEQRDSAMYRCASSLSGFSGANVLTFGAGSRLTVL.

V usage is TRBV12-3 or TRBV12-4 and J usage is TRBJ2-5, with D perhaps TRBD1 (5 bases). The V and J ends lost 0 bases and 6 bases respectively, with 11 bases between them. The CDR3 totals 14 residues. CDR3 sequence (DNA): TGTGCCAGCAGTTTAGCAAGGGGCGCGAAGACCCAGTACTTC. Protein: CASSLARGAKTQYF.

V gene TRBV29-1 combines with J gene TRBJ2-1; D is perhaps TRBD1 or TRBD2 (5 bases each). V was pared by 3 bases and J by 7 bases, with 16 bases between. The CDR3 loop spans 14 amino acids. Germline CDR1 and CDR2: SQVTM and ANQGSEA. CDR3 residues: CSVERDPTRNEQFF. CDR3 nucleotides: TGCAGCGTTGAGAGGGACCCAACCAGGAATGAGCAGTTCTTC.

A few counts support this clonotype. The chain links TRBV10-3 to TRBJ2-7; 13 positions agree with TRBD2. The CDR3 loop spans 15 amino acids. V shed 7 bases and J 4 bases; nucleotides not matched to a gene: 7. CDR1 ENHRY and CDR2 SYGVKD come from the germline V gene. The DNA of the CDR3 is TGTGCCATCATGTCCGGACTAGCGGGAGTTTACGAGCAGTACTTC. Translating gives CAIMSGLAGVYEQYF.

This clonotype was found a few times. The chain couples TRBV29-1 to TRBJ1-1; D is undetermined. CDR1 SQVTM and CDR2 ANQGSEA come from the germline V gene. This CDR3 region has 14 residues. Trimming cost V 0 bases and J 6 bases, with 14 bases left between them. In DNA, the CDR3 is TGCAGCGTTGAAGATGGGCAGTATGCGGCTGAAGCTTTCTTT. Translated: CSVEDGQYAAEAFF.

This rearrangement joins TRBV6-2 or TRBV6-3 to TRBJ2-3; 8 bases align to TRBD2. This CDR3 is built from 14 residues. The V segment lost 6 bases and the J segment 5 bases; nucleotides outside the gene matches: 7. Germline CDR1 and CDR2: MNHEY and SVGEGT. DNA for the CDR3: TGTGCCAGCAGAGGCGGGAGGAAGGGAGATACGCAGTATTTT. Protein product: CASRGGRKGDTQYF.

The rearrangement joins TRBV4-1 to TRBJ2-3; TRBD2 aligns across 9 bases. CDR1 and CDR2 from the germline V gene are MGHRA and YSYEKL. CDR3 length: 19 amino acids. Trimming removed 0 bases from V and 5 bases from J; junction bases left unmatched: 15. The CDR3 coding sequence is TGCGCCAGCAGCCAAGATTGGGGACTAGCTTCCCTGAGGAAAGATACGCAGTATTTT. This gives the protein CASSQDWGLASLRKDTQYF.

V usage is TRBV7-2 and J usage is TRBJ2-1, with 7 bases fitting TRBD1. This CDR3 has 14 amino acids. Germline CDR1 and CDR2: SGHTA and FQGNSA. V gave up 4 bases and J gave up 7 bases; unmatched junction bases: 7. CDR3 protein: CASSSRQGGNEQFF. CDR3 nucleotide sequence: TGTGCCAGCAGCTCCCGACAGGGCGGAAATGAGCAGTTCTTC.

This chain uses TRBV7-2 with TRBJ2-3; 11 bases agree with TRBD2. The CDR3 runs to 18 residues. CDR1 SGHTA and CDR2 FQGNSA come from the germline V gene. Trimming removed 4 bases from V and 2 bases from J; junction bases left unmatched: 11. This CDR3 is CASSSAGLAGGPTDTQYF. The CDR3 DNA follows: TGTGCCAGCAGCTCAGCCGGCCTAGCGGGGGGTCCCACAGATACGCAGTATTTT.

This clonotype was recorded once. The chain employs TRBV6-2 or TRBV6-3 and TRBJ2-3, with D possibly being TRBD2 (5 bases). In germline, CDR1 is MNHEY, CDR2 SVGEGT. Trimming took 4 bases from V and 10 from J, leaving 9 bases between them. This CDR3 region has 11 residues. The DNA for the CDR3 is TGTGCCAGCAGTTGGAGGACGGCGCAGTATTTT. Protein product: CASSWRTAQYF.

DNA of the CDR3: TGTGCCAGCAGTGAACTGGTGTACTCTGGAAACACCATATATTTT. It encodes CASSELVYSGNTIYF. This chain connects TRBV6-1 to TRBJ1-3; D gene uncertain. The CDR3 is 15 residues long. The ends were cut back, 2 bases at V and 0 bases at J, with 8 bases in the middle. CDR1 and CDR2 from the germline V gene are MNHNS and SASEGT.

CDR3 region: CSARKRQGTTGELFF. The CDR3 DNA follows: TGCAGTGCTAGAAAGAGACAGGGGACGACCGGGGAGCTGTTTTTT. The chain couples TRBV20-1 to TRBJ2-2; 8 nucleotides agree with TRBD1. Germline V gives CDR1 DFQATT, CDR2 SNEGSKA (reference sequence). The trim removed 2 bases at V and 5 bases at J, leaving 7 bases unmatched. The CDR3 is 15 amino acids.